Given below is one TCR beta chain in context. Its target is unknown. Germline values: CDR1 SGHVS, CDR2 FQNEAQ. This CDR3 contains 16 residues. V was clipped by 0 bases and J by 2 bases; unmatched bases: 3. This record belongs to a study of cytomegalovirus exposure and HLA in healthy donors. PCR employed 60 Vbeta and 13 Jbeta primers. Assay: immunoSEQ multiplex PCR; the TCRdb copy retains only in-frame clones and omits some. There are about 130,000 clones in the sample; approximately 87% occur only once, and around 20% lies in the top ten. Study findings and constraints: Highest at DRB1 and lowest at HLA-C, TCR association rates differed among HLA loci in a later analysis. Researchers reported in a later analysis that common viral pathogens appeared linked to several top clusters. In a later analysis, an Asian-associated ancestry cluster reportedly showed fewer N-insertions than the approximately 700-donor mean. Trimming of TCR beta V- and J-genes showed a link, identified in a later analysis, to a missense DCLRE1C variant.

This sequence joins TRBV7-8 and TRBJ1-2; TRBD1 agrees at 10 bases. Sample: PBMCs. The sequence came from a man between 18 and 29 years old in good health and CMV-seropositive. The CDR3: CASSLARDRGNYGYTF. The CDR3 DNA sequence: TGTGCCAGCAGCTTAGCGCGGGACAGGGGAAACTATGGCTACACCTTC.